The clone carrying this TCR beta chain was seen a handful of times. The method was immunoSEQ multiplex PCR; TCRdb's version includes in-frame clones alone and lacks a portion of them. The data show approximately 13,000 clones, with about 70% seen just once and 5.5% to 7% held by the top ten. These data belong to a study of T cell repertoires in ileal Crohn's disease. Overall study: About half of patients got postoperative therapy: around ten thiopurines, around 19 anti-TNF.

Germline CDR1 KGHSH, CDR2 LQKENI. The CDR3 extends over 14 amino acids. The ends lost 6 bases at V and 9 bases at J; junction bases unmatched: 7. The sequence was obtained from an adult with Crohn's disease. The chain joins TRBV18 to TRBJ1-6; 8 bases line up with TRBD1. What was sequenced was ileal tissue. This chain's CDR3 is CASSPTGVISPLHF. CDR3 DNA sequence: TGTGCCAGCTCTCCGACAGGGGTAATTTCACCCCTCCACTTT.